These 8 T cell receptor beta chains were all obtained from the same sample, sequenced in a study of cytomegalovirus exposure and HLA in healthy donors. The PCR used 60 Vbeta and 13 Jbeta primers. This table comes from immunoSEQ multiplex PCR, and its TCRdb copy is limited to in-frame clones, with some not included. The table includes about 140,000 clones, just over 65% detected once. The sequencing sample was made of PBMCs. The source is a woman aged 55-69 years in good health and CMV-seronegative.

This clone was found a few times. The chain carries TRBV7-8 and TRBJ1-5, with TRBD1 as a possible D gene (6 bases). Germline loops: CDR1 SGHVS, CDR2 FQNEAQ. This CDR3 has 16 amino acids. The V and J ends lost 1 base and 0 bases respectively, with 10 bases between them. CDR3 amino acids: CASSLGAGASNQPQHF. CDR3 coding DNA: TGTGCCAGCAGCTTAGGCGCGGGGGCTAGCAATCAGCCCCAGCATTTT.

The chain combines TRBV7-8 with TRBJ2-3; TRBD1 aligns across 7 bases. Germline lookup yields CDR1 SGHVS and CDR2 FQNEAQ. This CDR3 has 17 residues. The V segment lost 2 bases and the J segment 0 bases; nucleotides outside the gene matches: 8. The CDR3 loop is CASSLRQGDTSTDTQYF. The CDR3 nucleotides read TGTGCCAGCAGCTTAAGGCAGGGGGACACCAGCACAGATACGCAGTATTTT.

The chain is built from TRBV7-8 and TRBJ2-3; D might be TRBD2 (7 bases). V was shortened by 1 base and J by 1 base, with 12 bases between the two germline ends. This CDR3 spans 16 amino acids. Germline V gives CDR1 SGHVS, CDR2 FQNEAQ. The CDR3 nucleotides read TGTGCCAGCAGCTTAGGGGGGGGCAAAGGCACAGATACGCAGTATTTT. The encoded protein is CASSLGGGKGTDTQYF.

V gene TRBV9 combines with J gene TRBJ2-7; 7 nucleotides line up with TRBD2. The V and J ends lost 0 bases and 1 base, in that order; junction bases with no gene match: 7. This CDR3 has 16 amino acids. Germline CDR1 and CDR2: SGDLS and YYNGEE. In DNA form, the CDR3 reads TGTGCCAGCAGCGTAGATTTGGCTAGCGGTTCCTACGAGCAGTACTTC. Encoded protein: CASSVDLASGSYEQYF. The full variable domain, with the rest looked up from reference TRBV9 and TRBJ2-7, is DSGVTQTPKHLITATGQRVTLRCSPRSGDLSVYWYQQSLDQGLQFLIQYYNGEERAKGNILERFSAQQFPDLHSELNLSSLELGDSALYFCASSVDLASGSYEQYFGPGTRLTVT.

V gene TRBV5-4 combines with J gene TRBJ1-6; a weak D match, TRBD1 (5 bases). The germline CDR1 and CDR2 sequences are SGHNT and YYREEE (reference sequence). V was clipped by 1 base and J by 7 bases, with 9 bases between them. The CDR3 has 14 residues. CDR3 amino acids: CASSLSGGNSPLHF. In DNA, the CDR3 is TGTGCCAGCAGCTTGTCCGGGGGGAATTCACCCCTCCACTTT.

The V call is TRBV2, the J call TRBJ1-2; TRBD1 is a possible D gene (5 bases). This CDR3 is built from 14 residues. The germline V and J ends were trimmed by 7 bases and 2 bases, with 14 bases remaining between them. Germline-derived CDR1 and CDR2 are SNHLY and FYNNEI. The CDR3 DNA reads as TGTGCCAGCATCCAAGGGGCGGGGAACTATGGCTACACCTTC. It codes for CASIQGAGNYGYTF.

The gene calls are TRBV6-5 and TRBJ1-1; D remains ambiguous. In germline, CDR1 is MNHEY, CDR2 SVGAGI. This CDR3 is built from 12 residues. CDR3 nucleotides: TGTGCTTCCGGTGGGAGGAACACTGAAGCTTTCTTT. This gives the protein CASGGRNTEAFF.

V usage is TRBV7-3 and J usage is TRBJ1-6; D may be TRBD1 (6 bases). V dropped 2 bases and J dropped 7 bases, with 12 bases sitting between them. The length of the CDR3 is 15 residues. CDR1 and CDR2 from the germline V gene are SGHTA and FQGTGA. In DNA form, the CDR3 reads TGTGCCAGCAGCTTATCAGGGGTTGGGAATTCACCCCTCCACTTT. This encodes CASSLSGVGNSPLHF.